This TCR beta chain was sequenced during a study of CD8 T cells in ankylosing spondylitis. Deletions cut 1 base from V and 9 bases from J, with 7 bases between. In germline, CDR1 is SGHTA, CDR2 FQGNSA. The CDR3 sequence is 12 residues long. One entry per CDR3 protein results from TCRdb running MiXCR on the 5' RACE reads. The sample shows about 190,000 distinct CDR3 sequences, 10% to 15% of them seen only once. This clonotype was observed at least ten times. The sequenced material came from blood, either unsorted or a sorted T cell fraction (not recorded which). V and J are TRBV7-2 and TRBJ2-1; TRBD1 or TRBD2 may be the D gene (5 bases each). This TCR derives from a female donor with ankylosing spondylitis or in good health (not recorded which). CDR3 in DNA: TGTGCCAGCAGCTTAGTTGGGACTGAGCAGTTCTTC. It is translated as CASSLVGTEQFF. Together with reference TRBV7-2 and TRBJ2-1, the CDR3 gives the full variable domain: GAGVSQSPSNKVTEKGKDVELRCDPISGHTALYWYRQSLGQGLEFLIYFQGNSAPDKSGLPSDRFSAERTGGSVSTLTIQRTQQEDSAVYLCASSLVGTEQFFGPGTRLTVL.